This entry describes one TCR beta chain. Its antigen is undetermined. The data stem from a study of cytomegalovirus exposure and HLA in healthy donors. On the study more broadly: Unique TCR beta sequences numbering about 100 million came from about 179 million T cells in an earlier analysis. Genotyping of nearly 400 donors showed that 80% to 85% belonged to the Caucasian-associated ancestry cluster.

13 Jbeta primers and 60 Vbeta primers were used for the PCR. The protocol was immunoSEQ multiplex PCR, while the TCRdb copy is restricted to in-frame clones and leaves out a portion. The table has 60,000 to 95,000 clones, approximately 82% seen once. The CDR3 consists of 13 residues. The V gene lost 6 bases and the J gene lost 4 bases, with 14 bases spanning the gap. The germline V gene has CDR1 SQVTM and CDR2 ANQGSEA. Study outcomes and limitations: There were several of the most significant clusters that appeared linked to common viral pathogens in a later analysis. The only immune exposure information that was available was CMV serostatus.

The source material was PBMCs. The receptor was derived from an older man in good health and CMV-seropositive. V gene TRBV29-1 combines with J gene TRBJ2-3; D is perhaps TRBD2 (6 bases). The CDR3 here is CSVGDWWPDTQYF. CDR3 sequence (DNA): TGCAGCGTGGGGGACTGGTGGCCAGATACGCAGTATTTT.